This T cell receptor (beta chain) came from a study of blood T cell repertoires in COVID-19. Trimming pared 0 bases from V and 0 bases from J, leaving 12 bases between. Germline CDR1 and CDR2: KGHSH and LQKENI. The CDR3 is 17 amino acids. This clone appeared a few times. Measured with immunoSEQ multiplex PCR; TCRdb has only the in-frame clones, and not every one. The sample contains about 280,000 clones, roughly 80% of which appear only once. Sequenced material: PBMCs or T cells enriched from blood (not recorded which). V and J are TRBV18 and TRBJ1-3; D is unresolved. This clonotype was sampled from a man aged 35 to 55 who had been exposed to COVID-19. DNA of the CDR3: TGTGCCAGCTCACCACCCGTTCTTATGTCCTCTGGAAACACCATATATTTT. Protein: CASSPPVLMSSGNTIYF.